Described below is a single TCR beta chain sequence and its context. Its cognate antigen is unknown. At a deep level, the assay was run. Here immunoSEQ multiplex PCR was the method, and the copy in TCRdb shows in-frame clones only, minus some. The repertoire has over a million clones, approximately 98.5% of them found once; the top ten carry approximately 0.4%. V was cut by 1 base and J by 0 bases, with 13 bases left in between. Germline CDR1 reads KGHSH; CDR2 reads LQKENI. CDR3 size: 17 residues. This sample was included in a study of shared clonotypes between healthy human individuals. Findings and caveats of the study: The study found lower generation probabilities in non-shared clonotypes than in those shared by all four donors.

Sequencing used naive CD4+ T cells sorted from blood. Subset in this sample: CD45RA+ positively selected. This TCR was sampled from a man aged 25-45 years in good health. The chain joins TRBV18 to TRBJ1-3; D not resolved. This CDR3 is CASSPQMTGSSGNTIYF. The DNA for the CDR3 is TGTGCCAGCTCACCACAGATGACCGGGAGCTCTGGAAACACCATATATTTT. The full variable domain, its missing parts supplied by reference TRBV18 and TRBJ1-3, is NAGVMQNPRHLVRRRGQEARLRCSPMKGHSHVYWYRQLPEEGLKFMVYLQKENIIDESGMPKERFSAEFPKEGPSILRIQQVVRGDSAAYFCASSPQMTGSSGNTIYFGEGSWLTVV.